This T cell receptor (beta chain) stems from a study of cytomegalovirus exposure and HLA in healthy donors. Unmatched junction bases numbered 5, after V lost 4 bases and J lost 0 bases. Germline V gene lookup returns CDR1 MNHEY and CDR2 SMNVEV (reference sequence). The CDR3 covers 16 residues. The study, taken as a whole, reports: Specific recognition of CMV antigens was confirmed in vitro for a few chains (all CMV-associated). A highly shared variant cluster was judged a likely technical artifact.

It was with 60 Vbeta and 13 Jbeta primers that the PCR ran. Clones were sequenced by immunoSEQ multiplex PCR, and TCRdb holds only the in-frame ones, with some missing. The data hold about 120,000 clones, with roughly 80% observed a single time. Remarks on this clone: The antigen remains undetermined.

All donors participated as healthy donors of bone marrow. Material: PBMCs. This receptor was identified in a man aged 60-69 years in good health and CMV-seropositive. This rearrangement joins TRBV27 to TRBJ1-3; 8 bases map to TRBD1. This CDR3 reads CASSWTGLHSGNTIYF. The CDR3, as DNA: TGTGCCAGCAGTTGGACAGGGCTACACTCTGGAAACACCATATATTTT.